This entry lists 4 T cell receptor beta chains sequenced from one sample in a study of T cell responses to AZD1222 COVID-19 vaccine. Profiling relied on immunoSEQ multiplex PCR, and the TCRdb table lists in-frame clones only, not all of them. This table has roughly 120,000 clones, over 80% appearing once. The sample here was peripheral blood, taken 28 days after the second AZD1222 dose. The source is an adult who received the AZD1222 COVID-19 vaccine.

The chain has TRBV11-2 and TRBJ1-1; D is unclear. The CDR3 totals 14 residues. The ends were cut back, 1 base at V and 1 base at J, with 7 bases in the middle. The germline V gene has CDR1 SGHAT and CDR2 FQNNGV. For the CDR3, the DNA is TGTGCCAGCAGCTTAGGAGTCAAGAACACTGAAGCTTTCTTT. Protein: CASSLGVKNTEAFF.

The chain combines TRBV11-2 with TRBJ1-2, with D perhaps matching TRBD1 (6 bases). V lost 4 bases and J 8 bases, leaving 11 bases between the germline ends. The CDR3 totals 12 residues. CDR1 and CDR2 from the germline V gene are SGHAT and FQNNGV. The CDR3 loop is CASSSDRRGYTF. The DNA for the CDR3 is TGTGCCAGCAGCTCCGACAGGCGCGGCTACACCTTC. Based on the CDR3 plus reference TRBV11-2 and TRBJ1-2, the full variable domain is EAGVAQSPRYKIIEKRQSVAFWCNPISGHATLYWYQQILGQGPKLLIQFQNNGVVDDSQLPKDRFSAERLKGVDSTLKIQPAKLEDSAVYLCASSSDRRGYTFGSGTRLTVV.

The chain is built from TRBV5-1 and TRBJ2-5, with D possibly TRBD1 on 6 matching bases. Deletions cut 2 bases from V and 4 bases from J, with 9 bases between. This CDR3 spans 13 amino acids. Germline V lookup: CDR1 SGHRS, CDR2 YFSETQ. CDR3 protein: CASSLQGAETQYF. The CDR3 coding sequence is TGCGCCAGCAGCTTACAGGGTGCAGAGACCCAGTACTTC.

CDR3 protein: CASSPQGAIPTDTQYF. The DNA for the CDR3 is TGTGCCAGCAGCCCGCAGGGGGCGATCCCGACAGATACGCAGTATTTT. The V call is TRBV11-2, the J call TRBJ2-3, with 8 bases matching TRBD1. Germline loops: CDR1 SGHAT, CDR2 FQNNGV. With 5 bases clipped from V and 3 bases from J, the junction kept 10 bases outside the gene matches. There are 16 residues in the CDR3.